The source of this T cell receptor beta chain is a study of shared clonotypes between healthy human individuals. Using immunoSEQ multiplex PCR, the repertoire was profiled, and TCRdb retains in-frame clones only, with some absent. The table has about 2.3 million clones, 92% seen once. This CDR3 comprises 14 residues. In germline, CDR1 is SGHRS, CDR2 YFSETQ. V was pared by 4 bases and J by 6 bases, with 7 bases of the junction left unmatched. The sample consisted of naive CD4+ T cells from PBMCs. The subset was: CD45RA+ positively selected. V is TRBV5-1 and J is TRBJ2-3; TRBD1 aligns across 8 bases. The receptor comes from a man aged 18 to 29 in good health. Some clones in this sample may be carry-over from other donors' samples. The CDR3 loop reads CASSPADREDTQYF. CDR3 coding DNA: TGCGCCAGCAGCCCAGCGGACAGGGAGGATACGCAGTATTTT.